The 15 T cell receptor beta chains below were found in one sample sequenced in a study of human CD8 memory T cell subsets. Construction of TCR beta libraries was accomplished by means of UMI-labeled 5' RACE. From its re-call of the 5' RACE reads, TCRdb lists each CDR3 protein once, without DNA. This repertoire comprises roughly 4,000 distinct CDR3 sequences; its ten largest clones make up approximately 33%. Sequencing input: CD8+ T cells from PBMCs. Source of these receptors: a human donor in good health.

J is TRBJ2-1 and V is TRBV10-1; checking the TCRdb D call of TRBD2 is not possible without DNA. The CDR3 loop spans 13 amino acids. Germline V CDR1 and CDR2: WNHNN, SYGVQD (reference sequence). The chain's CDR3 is CASSASQSWEQFF.

CDR3 sequence reads: CASSLVERLPNTEAFF. The chain links TRBV5-4 to TRBJ1-1. The germline CDR1 and CDR2 sequences are SGHNT and YYREEE (reference sequence). The length of the CDR3 is 16 residues.

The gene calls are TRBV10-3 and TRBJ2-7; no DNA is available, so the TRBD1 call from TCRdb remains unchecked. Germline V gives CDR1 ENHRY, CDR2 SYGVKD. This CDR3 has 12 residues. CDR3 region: CATGQGAYEQYF.

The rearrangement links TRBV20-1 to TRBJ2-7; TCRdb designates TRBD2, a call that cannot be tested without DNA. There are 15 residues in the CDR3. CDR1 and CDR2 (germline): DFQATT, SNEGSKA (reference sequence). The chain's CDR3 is CSAAGWPKRLAEQYF.

Here the CDR3 reads CATSRDGLGELFF. The chain recombines TRBV15 with TRBJ2-2. CDR3 length: 13 residues. From germline, CDR1 is LNHNV and CDR2 YYDKDF (reference sequence).

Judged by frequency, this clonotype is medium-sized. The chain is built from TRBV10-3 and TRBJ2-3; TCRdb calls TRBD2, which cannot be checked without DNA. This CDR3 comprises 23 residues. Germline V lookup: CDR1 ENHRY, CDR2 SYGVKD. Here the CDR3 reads CAISEYEAAGTSGPGGGTDTQYF.

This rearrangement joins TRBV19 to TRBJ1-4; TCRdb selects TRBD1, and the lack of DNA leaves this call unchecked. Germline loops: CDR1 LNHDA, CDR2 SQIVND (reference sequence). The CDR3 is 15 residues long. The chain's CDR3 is CASSDRWQLYEKLFF.

This CDR3 is CASSRLAEAGYEQFF. The chain combines TRBV4-2 with TRBJ2-1; the TCRdb call, TRBD2, lacks DNA for checking. Germline loops: CDR1 LGHNA, CDR2 YNFKEQ. The CDR3 sequence is 15 residues long.

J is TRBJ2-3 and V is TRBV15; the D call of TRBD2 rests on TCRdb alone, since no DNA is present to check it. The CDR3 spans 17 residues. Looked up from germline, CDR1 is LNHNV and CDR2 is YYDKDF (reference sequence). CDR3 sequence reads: CATSPGLAGAWTDTQYF.

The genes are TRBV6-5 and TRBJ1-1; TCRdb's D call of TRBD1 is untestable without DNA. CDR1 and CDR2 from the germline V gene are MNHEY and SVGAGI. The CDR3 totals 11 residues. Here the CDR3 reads CASSTGGEAFF.

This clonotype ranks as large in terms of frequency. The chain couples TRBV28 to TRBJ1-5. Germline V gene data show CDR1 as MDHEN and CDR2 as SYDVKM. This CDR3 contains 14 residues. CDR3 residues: CASSPEVSNQPQHF. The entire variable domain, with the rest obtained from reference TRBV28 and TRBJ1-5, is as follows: DVKVTQSSRYLVKRTGEKVFLECVQDMDHENMFWYRQDPGLGLRLIYFSYDVKMKEKGDIPEGYSVSREKKERFSLILESASTNQTSMYLCASSPEVSNQPQHFGDGTRLSIL.

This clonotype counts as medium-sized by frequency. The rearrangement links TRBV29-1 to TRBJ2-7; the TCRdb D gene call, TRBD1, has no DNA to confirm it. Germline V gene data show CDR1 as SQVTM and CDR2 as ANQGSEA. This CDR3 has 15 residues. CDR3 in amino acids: CSVLLWGTEAYEQYF.

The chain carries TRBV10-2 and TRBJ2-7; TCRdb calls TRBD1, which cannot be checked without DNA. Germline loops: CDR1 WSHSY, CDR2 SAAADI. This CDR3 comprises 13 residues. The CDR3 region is CADRGGLPYEQYF.

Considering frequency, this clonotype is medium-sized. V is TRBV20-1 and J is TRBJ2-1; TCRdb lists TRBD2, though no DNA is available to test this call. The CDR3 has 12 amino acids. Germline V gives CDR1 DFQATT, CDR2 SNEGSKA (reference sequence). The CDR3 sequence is CSARERENEQFF.

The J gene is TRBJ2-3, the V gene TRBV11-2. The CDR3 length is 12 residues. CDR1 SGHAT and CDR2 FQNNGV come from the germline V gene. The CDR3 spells CASSFHRDTQYF.